Below, 25 T cell receptor beta chains from the same sample are listed, as sequenced in a study of CD4 T cells in relation to SARS-CoV-2 and coronaviruses. Sequencing was performed with immunoSEQ multiplex PCR; in TCRdb, only in-frame clones are kept and a portion is missing. The table lists 25,000 to 30,000 clones, 60% to 80% of them singletons, with roughly 25% in the top ten. CD4+ T cells from unexposed donors were obtained before the COVID-19 pandemic (2011-2018). Isolation of CD4+ T cells took place after less than twelve days in culture. The antigens for these receptors are not known. The sample consisted of CD4+ T cells from PBMCs, cultured in vitro. The receptors here all came from a human donor in good health.

This chain links TRBV4-3 with TRBJ2-7, with D perhaps matching TRBD1 or TRBD2 (6 bases each). Germline loops: CDR1 LGHNA, CDR2 YSLEER. Trimming took 3 bases from V and 2 from J, leaving 14 bases between them. CDR3 length: 15 residues. The CDR3 sequence is CASSHLRGGTYEQYF. The CDR3 bases are TGCGCCAGCAGCCATCTGAGAGGGGGGACCTACGAGCAGTACTTC.

The V gene is TRBV7-7, the J gene TRBJ2-1; the match to TRBD2 covers 12 bases. Trimming at V came to 5 bases and at J to 7 bases, leaving 6 bases not matched to a gene. This CDR3 is built from 15 residues. The germline V gene encodes CDR1 SSHAT and CDR2 FNYEAQ (reference sequence). The DNA of the CDR3 is TGTGCCAGCAGCCCCACTAGCGGGGGGATTAATGAGCAGTTCTTC. It encodes CASSPTSGGINEQFF.

V usage is TRBV19 and J usage is TRBJ2-1; TRBD2 aligns across 11 bases. The CDR3 has 15 amino acids. CDR1 LNHDA and CDR2 SQIVND come from the germline V gene (reference sequence). V lost 3 bases to trimming and J lost 5 bases; unmatched junction nucleotides: 3. The CDR3 nucleotides read TGTGCCAGTAGTATTAGGACTAGCGGGCACAATGAGCAGTTCTTC. This codes for CASSIRTSGHNEQFF.

This clone was picked up one time. This rearrangement joins TRBV19 to TRBJ2-3; 11 bases agree with TRBD1. The CDR3 has 15 residues. Germline assignment: CDR1 LNHDA and CDR2 SQIVND (reference sequence). V gave up 7 bases and J gave up 0 bases; unmatched junction bases: 3. The CDR3 region has the DNA TGTGCCAGTATGGACAGGGGGCTAAGCACAGATACGCAGTATTTT. Its protein product is CASMDRGLSTDTQYF.

The gene calls are TRBV9 and TRBJ2-1; a weak D match, TRBD2 (5 bases). Germline CDR1 and CDR2: SGDLS and YYNGEE. Trimming pared 4 bases from V and 0 bases from J, leaving 11 bases between. The CDR3 spans 15 residues. The CDR3 protein is CASSRTGSSYNEQFF. CDR3 DNA sequence: TGTGCCAGCAGCCGGACGGGGAGCTCCTACAATGAGCAGTTCTTC.

V is TRBV19 and J is TRBJ2-4; maybe TRBD1 (6 bases). This CDR3 is 16 amino acids long. The germline CDR1 and CDR2 sequences are LNHDA and SQIVND (reference sequence). Trimming stripped 8 bases from V and 3 bases from J, with 20 bases between. CDR3 in DNA: TGTGCCAGTGCGCCGTACTTACAGGGTAACAAAAACATTCAGTACTTC. Its protein is CASAPYLQGNKNIQYF. Using reference TRBV19 and TRBJ2-4 for the parts outside the CDR3, the full variable domain is DGGITQSPKYLFRKEGQNVTLSCEQNLNHDAMYWYRQDPGQGLRLIYYSQIVNDFQKGDIAEGYSVSREKKESFPLTVTSAQKNPTAFYLCASAPYLQGNKNIQYFGAGTRLSVL.

This rearrangement joins TRBV7-2 to TRBJ2-7, with TRBD1 as a possible D gene (6 bases). Germline lookup yields CDR1 SGHTA and CDR2 FQGNSA. The CDR3 sequence is 14 residues long. Trimming shortened V by 6 bases and J by 5 bases, and 17 bases separated the two germline ends. The CDR3 DNA reads TGTGCCAGCAGGAAGGGCAGGGGAGTCAACGAGCAGTACTTC. Protein: CASRKGRGVNEQYF. Supplemented by reference TRBV7-2 and TRBJ2-7, the full variable domain reads GAGVSQSPSNKVTEKGKDVELRCDPISGHTALYWYRQSLGQGLEFLIYFQGNSAPDKSGLPSDRFSAERTGGSVSTLTIQRTQQEDSAVYLCASRKGRGVNEQYFGPGTRLTVT.

The chain recombines TRBV5-6 with TRBJ1-1; D remains ambiguous. The CDR3 is 13 residues long. CDR1 SGHDT and CDR2 YYEEEE come from the germline V gene. Between the trimmed V and J ends, which lost 4 bases and 1 base, there was a span of 8 bases. CDR3 nucleotide sequence: TGTGCCAGCAGCCCCTCCCCGAACACTGAAGCTTTCTTT. This encodes CASSPSPNTEAFF.

The rearrangement uses TRBV6-2 or TRBV6-3 and TRBJ2-7; perhaps TRBD2 as D (6 bases). Per the germline V gene, CDR1 is MNHEY and CDR2 is SVGEGT. V lost 2 bases to trimming and J lost 4 bases, with 15 bases between them. The CDR3 is 15 residues long. The CDR3 here is CASSYAQRGGYEQYF. In DNA, the CDR3 is TGTGCCAGCAGTTACGCCCAACGGGGAGGATACGAGCAGTACTTC.

J is TRBJ2-4 and V is TRBV11-2, with TRBD1 as a possible D gene (5 bases). From germline, CDR1 is SGHAT and CDR2 FQNNGV. The V end was cut by 1 base, the J end by 8 bases, with 12 bases between. The CDR3 covers 14 residues. The CDR3 region has the DNA TGTGCCAGCAGCTTAGGGGCAGGGTTGGACATTCAGTACTTC. Encoded protein: CASSLGAGLDIQYF.

Note on this clone: A read error may account for a junction end that differs from germline. This chain connects TRBV7-7 to TRBJ2-7; maybe TRBD2 (6 bases). The CDR3 is made up of 14 amino acids. Germline V lookup: CDR1 SSHAT, CDR2 FNYEAQ (reference sequence). The CDR3 DNA follows: TGTGCTAGCAGCTCCCCAGGAGGGACCTACGAGCAGTACTTC. Its translation: CASSSPGGTYEQYF.

This clone has more than one count but fewer than ten. The gene calls are TRBV10-2 and TRBJ1-6; D gene unclear. Trimming cost V 7 bases and J 3 bases, with 13 bases left between them. Per germline, CDR1 WSHSY and CDR2 SAAADI. The CDR3 is 15 residues long. CDR3 protein: CASNRGRNYNSPLHF. CDR3 nucleotide sequence: TGCGCCAGCAACCGAGGACGGAACTATAATTCACCCCTCCACTTT.

The J gene is TRBJ1-3, the V gene TRBV7-5; the table's D call, TRBD1, has no DNA check behind it. TRBV7-5 is a pseudogene. The CDR3 consists of 14 residues. CDR3 nucleotides: TGTGCCAGAAGCTTAGCAGGTTCTGGAAACACCATATATTTT. Translating gives CARSLAGSGNTIYF.

The V and J genes are TRBV7-9 and TRBJ1-1; D is unclear. V was cut by 1 base and J by 3 bases, with 6 bases left in between. Germline CDR1 and CDR2: SEHNR and FQNEAQ (reference sequence). CDR3 length: 13 residues. CDR3 in DNA: TGTGCCAGCAGCTTAGAATGGGACACTGAAGCTTTCTTT. As protein: CASSLEWDTEAFF.

The chain recombines TRBV9 with TRBJ2-5, with D uncertain. Germline-derived CDR1 and CDR2 are SGDLS and YYNGEE. The CDR3 length is 15 residues. The V end was cut by 0 bases, the J end by 3 bases, with 12 bases between. In nucleotides, the CDR3 is TGTGCCAGCAGCGTAGAACCTAAATTAGAAGAGACCCAGTACTTC. This encodes CASSVEPKLEETQYF.

The chain links TRBV3-1 (or the pseudogene TRBV3-2) to TRBJ2-7, with unresolved D. The CDR3 has 14 amino acids. V dropped 5 bases and J dropped 0 bases, with 11 bases sitting between them. Germline lookup yields CDR1 LGHDT and CDR2 YNNKEL (reference sequence). DNA for the CDR3: TGTGCCAGCAGCGACACCAAGGGCTCCTACGAGCAGTACTTC. Amino acid sequence: CASSDTKGSYEQYF.

This chain uses TRBV27 with TRBJ2-5; 10 positions agree with TRBD1. This CDR3 comprises 15 residues. V dropped 5 bases and J dropped 5; count of bases not matched to a gene: 8. Germline loops: CDR1 MNHEY, CDR2 SMNVEV (reference sequence). CDR3 amino acids: CASSARQGAGETQYF. The CDR3 bases are TGTGCCAGCAGTGCTCGACAGGGGGCAGGGGAGACCCAGTACTTC.

This clone was seen a handful of times. The chain uses TRBV6-5 and TRBJ1-5, with a tentative D call TRBD1 (6 bases). Trimming took off 6 bases at V and 0 bases at J, with 12 bases between the two ends. Looked up from germline, CDR1 is MNHEY and CDR2 is SVGAGI. This CDR3 has 15 residues. CDR3 sequence: CASSRQDNSNQPQHF. The DNA of the CDR3 is TGTGCCAGCAGCAGACAGGACAATAGCAATCAGCCCCAGCATTTT.

The genes are TRBV27 and TRBJ2-3; 14 bases fit TRBD2. V shed 2 bases and J 5 bases; nucleotides not matched to a gene: 9. CDR3 length: 18 amino acids. CDR1 and CDR2 from the germline V gene are MNHEY and SMNVEV (reference sequence). The CDR3 DNA reads TGTGCCAGCAGTTTACCCGGGACTAGCGGGAGTGGGATAGATACGCAGTATTTT. This codes for CASSLPGTSGSGIDTQYF.

The rearrangement joins TRBV27 to TRBJ1-4; 7 nucleotides align to TRBD1. The CDR3 extends over 14 amino acids. Trimming at V came to 7 bases and at J to 0 bases, leaving 2 bases not matched to a gene. Germline V lookup: CDR1 MNHEY, CDR2 SMNVEV (reference sequence). The DNA for the CDR3 is TGTGCCAGCAAGGGGGCTGCAACTAATGAAAAACTGTTTTTT. Translation: CASKGAATNEKLFF.

The sample holds a few counts of this clone. The V gene is TRBV6-5, the J gene TRBJ1-3; D is uncertain. The CDR3 consists of 15 residues. V lost 0 bases and J lost 4, with 10 bases in between. The germline gives CDR1 MNHEY, CDR2 SVGAGI. In nucleotides, the CDR3 is TGTGCCAGCAGTTACTCCCCTTCTTCGGGAAACACCATATATTTT. Encoded protein: CASSYSPSSGNTIYF.

This clone was seen only a few times. The J gene is TRBJ2-7, the V gene TRBV10-2, with 7 bases fitting TRBD2. The length of the CDR3 is 12 residues. Germline trimming cut 6 bases from V and 7 bases from J; bases unmatched to any gene: 6. The germline V gene has CDR1 WSHSY and CDR2 SAAADI. The CDR3 here is CASSAGLGEQYF. Written as DNA, the CDR3 is TGCGCCAGCAGCGCCGGACTAGGGGAGCAGTACTTC.

The V and J genes are TRBV7-3 and TRBJ2-6, with 9 bases lining up with TRBD1. Germline-derived CDR1 and CDR2 are SGHTA and FQGTGA. V shed 1 base, J shed 0 bases, and the junction held 4 bases outside the gene matches. The CDR3 loop spans 18 amino acids. CDR3 sequence reads: CASSLMGQGISGANVLTF. The DNA of the CDR3 is TGTGCCAGCAGCTTAATGGGACAGGGCATCTCTGGGGCCAACGTCCTGACTTTC.

This clone was recorded once. As DNA, the CDR3 is TGTGCCAGCAGTCAGGGGGCGGCTAATGAAAAACTGTTTTTT. This translates into CASSQGAANEKLFF. The chain joins TRBV2 to TRBJ1-4; 8 nucleotides agree with TRBD1. Germline-derived CDR1 and CDR2 are SNHLY and FYNNEI. The CDR3 is made up of 14 amino acids. V shed 5 bases and J 3 bases; nucleotides not matched to a gene: 2.

The V gene is TRBV6-5, the J gene TRBJ1-1; D is possibly TRBD1 (6 bases). Trimming took off 6 bases at V and 6 bases at J, with 14 bases between the two ends. The CDR3 totals 13 residues. Per germline, CDR1 MNHEY and CDR2 SVGAGI. This chain's CDR3 is CASRTDRWAEAFF. The DNA of the CDR3 is TGTGCCAGCAGGACTGACAGGTGGGCTGAAGCTTTCTTT.